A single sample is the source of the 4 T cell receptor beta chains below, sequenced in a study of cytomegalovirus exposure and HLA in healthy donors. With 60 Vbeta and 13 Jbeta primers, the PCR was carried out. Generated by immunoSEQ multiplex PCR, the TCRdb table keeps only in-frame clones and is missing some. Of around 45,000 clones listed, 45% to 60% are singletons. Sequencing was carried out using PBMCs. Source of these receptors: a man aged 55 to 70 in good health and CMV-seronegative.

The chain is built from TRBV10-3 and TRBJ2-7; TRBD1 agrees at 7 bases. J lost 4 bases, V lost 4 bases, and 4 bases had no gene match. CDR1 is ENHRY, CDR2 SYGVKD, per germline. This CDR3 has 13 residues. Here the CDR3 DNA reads TGTGCCATCAGTGTACAGGGGTATTACGAGCAGTACTTC. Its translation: CAISVQGYYEQYF.

The CDR3 nucleotides read TGTGCCTGGAGTGCCGGACTACTTATTGGGGAGGCCCAGTACTTC. Amino acids: CAWSAGLLIGEAQYF. The chain joins TRBV30 to TRBJ2-5; a possible D gene is TRBD2 (6 bases). The germline gives CDR1 GTSNPN, CDR2 SVGIG (reference sequence). The V end lost 1 base, the J end lost 9 bases, and 21 bases lay between the germline ends. The CDR3 totals 15 residues.

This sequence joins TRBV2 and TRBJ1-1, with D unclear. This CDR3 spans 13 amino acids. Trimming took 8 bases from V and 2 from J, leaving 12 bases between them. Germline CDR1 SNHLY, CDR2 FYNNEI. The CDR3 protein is CASATAANTEAFF. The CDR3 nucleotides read TGTGCCAGCGCAACGGCGGCAAACACTGAAGCTTTCTTT. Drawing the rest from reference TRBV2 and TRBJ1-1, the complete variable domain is EPEVTQTPSHQVTQMGQEVILRCVPISNHLYFYWYRQILGQKVEFLVSFYNNEISEKSEIFDDQFSVERPDGSNFTLKIRSTKLEDSAMYFCASATAANTEAFFGQGTRLTVV.

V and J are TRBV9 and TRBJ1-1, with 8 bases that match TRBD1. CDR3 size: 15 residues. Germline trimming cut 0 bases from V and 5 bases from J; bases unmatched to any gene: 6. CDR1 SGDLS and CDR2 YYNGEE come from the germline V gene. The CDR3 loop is CASSVGGQGGTEAFF. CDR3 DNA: TGTGCCAGCAGCGTAGGCGGACAGGGAGGGACTGAAGCTTTCTTT.